The 28 T cell receptor beta chains below come from one sample, sequenced in a study of blood T cells in healthy people across ages. Using a J-beta primer mix together with a sample-barcoded 5' primer, a second PCR was run for roughly 6 to 11 cycles. A single record per CDR3 protein comes from TCRdb applying MiXCR to the 5' RACE reads. The repertoire holds about 760,000 distinct CDR3 sequences, with roughly 56% as singletons. The sequencing sample was made of blood. The origin of the receptors is a man in his forties in good health.

A few counts support this clonotype. This chain connects TRBV6-4 to TRBJ2-1; D possibly uses TRBD1 or TRBD2 (5 bases each). The V gene lost 0 bases and the J gene lost 8 bases, with 8 bases spanning the gap. Germline V gene lookup returns CDR1 MRHNA and CDR2 SNTAGT. This CDR3 contains 13 residues. CDR3 in amino acids: CASSDSGEHEQFF. CDR3 in DNA: TGTGCCAGCAGTGACTCGGGGGAACATGAGCAGTTCTTC.

The V gene is TRBV7-2, the J gene TRBJ2-4; possibly TRBD1 or TRBD2 for D (6 bases each). The germline V gene has CDR1 SGHTA and CDR2 FQGNSA. The CDR3 is made up of 15 amino acids. The V end was cut by 1 base, the J end by 13 bases, with 20 bases between. The CDR3 sequence: CASSLERVRGREQYF. As DNA, the CDR3 is TGTGCCAGCAGCTTAGAAAGGGTCAGGGGCCGGGAGCAGTACTTC.

The genes are TRBV12-3 or TRBV12-4 and TRBJ1-4, with a weak D call TRBD1 (5 bases). The ends were cut back, 5 bases at V and 5 bases at J, with 9 bases in the middle. The CDR3 loop spans 13 amino acids. The CDR3 reads CASSPDRNEKLFF. The CDR3 nucleotides are TGTGCCAGCAGTCCCGACAGAAATGAAAAACTGTTTTTT.

The V call is TRBV7-9, the J call TRBJ2-3; D uncertain. Germline lookup yields CDR1 SEHNR and CDR2 FQNEAQ (reference sequence). The CDR3 runs 14 residues. Deletions cut 2 bases from V and 1 base from J, with 7 bases between. CDR3 sequence reads: CASSLMMGTDTQYF. The CDR3 nucleotides read TGTGCCAGCAGCTTAATGATGGGCACAGATACGCAGTATTTT.

The chain recombines TRBV5-1 with TRBJ1-6; 9 bases are a match to TRBD1. CDR1 SGHRS and CDR2 YFSETQ come from the germline V gene. The V gene end was trimmed by 1 base and the J gene end by 5 bases; junction bases not matched to a gene: 7. The CDR3 consists of 17 residues. CDR3 nucleotides: TGCGCCAGCAGCTTGAAGAGGACAGGGGCTAATAATTCACCCCTCCACTTT. Translated: CASSLKRTGANNSPLHF.

This chain connects TRBV25-1 to TRBJ1-1; possibly TRBD1 for D (6 bases). The V gene's germline CDR1 is MGHDK and CDR2 SYGVNS. The CDR3 contains 14 residues. With 2 bases removed from V and 4 bases from J, the gap between germline ends came to 11 bases. CDR3 DNA: TGTGCCAGCAGTGAACAGGGGCCTTTCACTGAAGCTTTCTTT. Its translation: CASSEQGPFTEAFF.

This clonotype was observed a few times. This chain connects TRBV12-3 or TRBV12-4 to TRBJ2-7; D is perhaps TRBD1 (5 bases). There are 14 residues in the CDR3. V was shortened by 2 bases and J by 2 bases, with 10 bases between the two germline ends. Here the CDR3 DNA reads TGTGCCAGCAGTTTAAGGGGAATAACCTACGAGCAGTACTTC. Its translation is CASSLRGITYEQYF.

The chain couples TRBV6-1 to TRBJ1-6; a possible D gene is TRBD1 (5 bases). Germline V CDR1 and CDR2: MNHNS, SASEGT. The germline V and J ends were trimmed by 7 bases and 6 bases, with 19 bases remaining between them. The CDR3 consists of 16 residues. The CDR3 reads CASTQGRRGGNSPLHF. The CDR3 nucleotides read TGTGCCAGCACCCAGGGAAGACGTGGTGGTAATTCACCCCTCCACTTT.

This clonotype occurred a few times. This chain connects TRBV20-1 to TRBJ1-6, with a tentative D call TRBD1 (5 bases). Looked up from germline, CDR1 is DFQATT and CDR2 is SNEGSKA (reference sequence). This CDR3 has 15 residues. Trimming shortened V by 2 bases and J by 6 bases, and 14 bases separated the two germline ends. The chain's CDR3 is CSARPTGALNSPLHF. For the CDR3, the DNA is TGCAGTGCTAGACCTACCGGGGCCCTTAATTCACCCCTCCACTTT.

The gene calls are TRBV4-2 and TRBJ1-2; 10 bases are shared with TRBD1. Germline CDR1 is LGHNA and CDR2 is YNFKEQ. The CDR3 covers 18 residues. Trimming at V came to 4 bases and at J to 4 bases, leaving 15 bases not matched to a gene. DNA of the CDR3: TGTGCCAGCAGCCCCCTCGGGGGCGGACAGGGGGACTTCTATGGCTACACCTTC. Encoded protein: CASSPLGGGQGDFYGYTF.

This clonotype came up a few times. This chain uses TRBV2 with TRBJ2-5, with D perhaps TRBD1 (6 bases). The germline gives CDR1 SNHLY, CDR2 FYNNEI. This CDR3 region has 13 residues. V was shortened by 6 bases and J by 0 bases, with 8 bases between the two germline ends. Here the CDR3 DNA reads TGTGCCAGCAGAGGACAGAACCAAGAGACCCAGTACTTC. Protein product: CASRGQNQETQYF.

The J gene is TRBJ2-3, the V gene TRBV20-1; the match to TRBD2 covers 14 bases. Germline CDR1 DFQATT, CDR2 SNEGSKA (reference sequence). The CDR3 spans 16 residues. Trimming at V came to 5 bases and at J to 3 bases, leaving 7 bases not matched to a gene. CDR3 in DNA: TGCAGTGCTGCCCGACTAGCGGGGGGGCGTACAGATACGCAGTATTTT. It encodes CSAARLAGGRTDTQYF.

This rearrangement joins TRBV7-3 to TRBJ2-1, with TRBD2 matching over 7 bases. Germline values: CDR1 SGHTA, CDR2 FQGTGA. V was clipped by 5 bases and J by 10 bases; unmatched bases: 11. This CDR3 contains 14 residues. The CDR3 sequence is CASSLVYRGDEQFF. The CDR3, as DNA: TGTGCCAGCAGCCTAGTTTATCGGGGGGACGAGCAGTTCTTC.

The chain carries TRBV6-1 and TRBJ2-7, with D perhaps given as TRBD1 or TRBD2 (6 bases each). With the DNA end fitting TRBJ2-5 better, the J assignment may be wrong. CDR3 size: 15 residues. The germline V gene has CDR1 MNHNS and CDR2 SASEGT. CDR3 nucleotide sequence: TGTGCCAGCAGTGAATCCTCCAGGGGACTGGAGACCCAGTACTTC. This codes for CASSESSRGLETQYF.

This chain connects TRBV20-1 to TRBJ2-3, with 12 positions matching TRBD2. The CDR3 has 17 residues. V lost 1 base to trimming and J lost 5 bases; unmatched junction nucleotides: 10. The germline V gene encodes CDR1 DFQATT and CDR2 SNEGSKA (reference sequence). CDR3 nucleotides: TGCAGTGCTAGAGTAATGCTAGCGGGGGGGCCTAAAGATACGCAGTATTTT. Residues: CSARVMLAGGPKDTQYF.

The V gene is TRBV6-6, the J gene TRBJ2-5; perhaps TRBD1 as D (6 bases). Germline CDR1 is MNHNY and CDR2 is SVGAGI (reference sequence). The CDR3 totals 15 residues. Trimming shortened V by 3 bases and J by 0 bases, and 11 bases separated the two germline ends. DNA for the CDR3: TGTGCCAGCAGTTATCGGGACAAGTACCAAGAGACCCAGTACTTC. This translates into CASSYRDKYQETQYF.

This clonotype was observed a few times. J is TRBJ1-6 and V is TRBV7-2; 7 nucleotides agree with TRBD1. The germline V gene has CDR1 SGHTA and CDR2 FQGNSA. The CDR3 sequence is 14 residues long. V shed 6 bases and J 5 bases; nucleotides not matched to a gene: 4. The CDR3 DNA sequence: TGTGCCAGCAGAATCGGGACAGATAATTCACCCCTCCACTTT. The encoded protein is CASRIGTDNSPLHF. The full variable domain, rest sourced from reference TRBV7-2 and TRBJ1-6, is GAGVSQSPSNKVTEKGKDVELRCDPISGHTALYWYRQSLGQGLEFLIYFQGNSAPDKSGLPSDRFSAERTGGSVSTLTIQRTQQEDSAVYLCASRIGTDNSPLHFGNGTRLTVT.

This chain links TRBV28 with TRBJ2-5; no definite D call. Germline-derived CDR1 and CDR2 are MDHEN and SYDVKM. The length of the CDR3 is 14 residues. Trimming removed 3 bases from V and 4 bases from J, with 12 bases in between. The CDR3 spells CASSFPKPRETQYF. The CDR3 DNA follows: TGTGCCAGCAGTTTCCCCAAGCCCCGAGAGACCCAGTACTTC.

This sequence joins TRBV9 and TRBJ2-1; 12 bases are shared with TRBD2. The CDR3 spans 18 residues. Germline V lookup: CDR1 SGDLS, CDR2 YYNGEE. With V trimmed by 1 base and J by 0 bases, 5 bases remained unmatched. The CDR3 spells CASSVRLAGGSSYNEQFF. The CDR3 DNA is TGTGCCAGCAGCGTAAGGCTAGCGGGGGGGAGCTCCTACAATGAGCAGTTCTTC.

The chain uses TRBV10-2 and TRBJ2-5, with TRBD2 identical over 8 bases. CDR1 WSHSY and CDR2 SAAADI come from the germline V gene. V gave up 6 bases and J gave up 5 bases; unmatched junction bases: 11. CDR3 length: 15 amino acids. This CDR3 is CASSELAGLWETQYF. As DNA, the CDR3 is TGCGCCAGCAGCGAGCTAGCGGGTTTGTGGGAGACCCAGTACTTC.

The V call is TRBV3-1, the J call TRBJ2-4; 7 positions match TRBD1. The CDR3 loop spans 15 amino acids. V lost 6 bases, J lost 3 bases, and 8 bases stayed unmatched. The germline V gene has CDR1 LGHDT and CDR2 YNNKEL (reference sequence). The CDR3 is CASSGQARGKNIQYF. CDR3 nucleotide sequence: TGTGCCAGCAGTGGACAGGCCCGCGGCAAAAACATTCAGTACTTC. The variable domain in full, completed from reference TRBV3-1 and TRBJ2-4, reads DTAVSQTPKYLVTQMGNDKSIKCEQNLGHDTMYWYKQDSKKFLKIMFSYNNKELIINETVPNRFSPKSPDKAHLNLHINSLELGDSAVYFCASSGQARGKNIQYFGAGTRLSVL.

This clonotype was recorded many times. V and J are TRBV27 and TRBJ2-1; TRBD1 agrees at 8 bases. Germline CDR1 MNHEY, CDR2 SMNVEV (reference sequence). V dropped 8 bases and J dropped 0; count of bases not matched to a gene: 9. The CDR3 sequence is 16 residues long. The CDR3 nucleotides are TGTGCCAGCGTACCGACAGGGGCGAGCTCCTACAATGAGCAGTTCTTC. Translated: CASVPTGASSYNEQFF.

This clonotype turned up a few times. V and J are TRBV3-1 and TRBJ1-5; D remains ambiguous. CDR3 length: 13 amino acids. V gave up 6 bases and J gave up 0 bases, with 6 bases separating them. Germline V CDR1 and CDR2: LGHDT, YNNKEL (reference sequence). This CDR3 is CASSGNSNQPQHF. The DNA for the CDR3 is TGTGCCAGCAGTGGGAATAGCAATCAGCCCCAGCATTTT.

This clonotype was counted between two and nine times. The rearrangement links TRBV7-2 to TRBJ2-4; D call uncertain. Deletions cut 1 base from V and 13 bases from J, with 11 bases between. Germline loops: CDR1 SGHTA, CDR2 FQGNSA. The CDR3 consists of 12 residues. CDR3 region: CASSLGSTEQYF. DNA for the CDR3: TGTGCCAGCAGCTTAGGGAGTACGGAGCAGTACTTC.

The chain carries TRBV29-1 and TRBJ2-5; unclear D gene. The CDR3 runs 12 residues. Germline CDR1 reads SQVTM; CDR2 reads ANQGSEA. V was pared by 7 bases and J by 5 bases, with 14 bases between. Here the CDR3 DNA reads TGCAGCGCGATTTGGGGTAGGGAGACCCAGTACTTC. Protein: CSAIWGRETQYF.

V is TRBV27 and J is TRBJ2-2; tentative D call: TRBD2 (6 bases). CDR1 MNHEY and CDR2 SMNVEV come from the germline V gene (reference sequence). The germline V and J ends were trimmed by 7 bases and 6 bases, with 12 bases remaining between them. The CDR3 covers 13 residues. The CDR3 DNA follows: TGTGCCAGCACCCCCGGGGGTCCCGGGGAGCTGTTTTTT. This encodes CASTPGGPGELFF.

The V gene is TRBV28, the J gene TRBJ2-5, with D maybe TRBD2 (5 bases). Looked up from germline, CDR1 is MDHEN and CDR2 is SYDVKM. Trimming left V 2 bases short and J 4 bases short, with 14 bases between. This CDR3 contains 15 residues. CDR3 DNA: TGTGCCAGCAGTTTACCGGGGTATGGGCCAGAGACCCAGTACTTC. Translation gives CASSLPGYGPETQYF.

This clonotype was seen more than once but under ten times. The rearrangement links TRBV5-1 to TRBJ2-7; TRBD2 matches 12 bases. The junction had 12 bases not matched to a gene; V was cut back by 1 base and J by 7 bases. Germline CDR1 SGHRS, CDR2 YFSETQ. The CDR3 runs to 17 residues. The CDR3 nucleotides are TGCGCCAGCAGCTTGAAGCTAGCGGGAGGGGGTATGACTGAGCAGTACTTC. Encoded protein: CASSLKLAGGGMTEQYF.